Listed below are T cell receptor beta chains from one sample, sequenced in a study of beta chain features in type 1 diabetes. Here immunoSEQ multiplex PCR was the method, and the copy in TCRdb shows in-frame clones only, minus some. Here the sample spans some 44,000 clones, over 60% being singletons. The sequenced sample was Tregs from blood. These receptors originate from a woman younger than 35 with type 1 diabetes. Both conserved end residues are part of each CDR3.

v_call | cdr3_aa
TRBV6-6 | CASSYPRSGGGYEQYF
TRBV11-2 | CASSLVSGGTEKLFF
TRBV11-3 | CASSRGAWRLEETQYF
TRBV5-4 | CASSSSGGEETQYF
TRBV9 | CASSARTGTTDTQYF
TRBV25-1 | CASSLQGPDTQYF
TRBV19 | CASSIPRLAGVVTYNEQFF
TRBV9 | CASSVRRADTQYF
TRBV7-2 | CASSWYQGVQETQYF
TRBV18 | CASSPPLQGSEAFF
TRBV28 | CASTSWDSNTDTQYF
TRBV5-4 | CASSLAGANTEAFF
TRBV5-1 | CASSLSGNQPQHF
TRBV5-1 | CASAGSAAGGVRNEQFF
TRBV7-6 | CASSLLAGGSYEQYF
TRBV29-1 | CSVESSTGPNYGYTF
TRBV6-6 | CASSDAGALEQYF
TRBV6-6 | CASRQTGTYGYTF
TRBV19 | CASSRDSRLASGGETQYF
TRBV5-4 | CASRIGVHSTDTQYF
TRBV11-3 | CASSQGPGQGAFF
TRBV7-2 | CASSPRRGERSPLHF
TRBV27 | CASSLPSGEAFF
TRBV25-1 | CASSEDGVSYEQYF
TRBV18 | CASSPRTGGADTQYF
TRBV6-6 | CASSWAGDYEQYF
TRBV7-2 | CASSPAAVAAYNEQFF
TRBV5-1 | CASSLAGAGGVYGYTF
TRBV7-6 | CASSLAWLANVPGELFF
TRBV5-1 | CASTLGTATGGETQYF
TRBV19 | CASGGYGYTF
TRBV7-3 | CASSSYTGARARNEQFF
TRBV6-5 | CASSPDGVYEQYF
TRBV2 | CASSEGLAGETQYF
TRBV4-1 | CASSQAAGRGVLTGSYEQYF
TRBV5-1 | CASGRDLWGYEQYF
TRBV14 | CASSRGRRTGNEKLFF
TRBV30 | CAWSVMVIAGASYEQYF
TRBV6-1 | CASSGRLAGSYNEQFF
TRBV5-1 | CASSLGQGEQYF
TRBV10-3 | CAIGPGQANTGELFF
TRBV12-5 | CASGSNHGGIYTDTQYF
TRBV29-1 | CSVELAGTSTDTQYF
TRBV10-3 | CAISESGQEYEQYF
TRBV19 | CASSMAGAYEQYF
TRBV7-9 | CASRRDQETQYF
TRBV5-1 | CASSLIGASNEKLFF
TRBV19 | CASSQTRRGSTEAFF
TRBV5-1 | CASSDNSGNTIYF
TRBV7-2 | CASSLSRQGSTGELFF
TRBV6-1 | CASSETRTSGRAAFF
TRBV5-1 | CASSFPGLADTQYF
TRBV7-2 | CASSLGGQYEQYF
TRBV10-3 | CAISKRGLLSYEQYF
TRBV28 | CASSAPRGISYEQYF
TRBV7-9 | CASSLRGGPNEKLFF
TRBV4-3 | CASSSVQGTGELFF
TRBV5-1 | CASSLVGGLVNEQYF
TRBV7-2 | CASSLASLNTEAFF
TRBV30 | CAWSRGQGDGYTF